This TCR beta chain was observed in a study of blood T cell repertoires in COVID-19. Sequenced by immunoSEQ multiplex PCR; TCRdb stores in-frame clones only, minus some. In the table there are a few hundred thousand clones, less than 90% of which are singletons. This clone was counted between two and nine times. Donors in Cohort 3 who had recovered were those with two negative PCRs, healthcare professional clearance, or resolution of their symptoms. Looked up from germline, CDR1 is PRHDT and CDR2 is FYEKMQ (reference sequence). This CDR3 region has 15 residues. Trimming took 0 bases from V and 2 from J; bases not matched to a gene: 0.

This sequence was found in a woman aged 30 to 39 who had recovered from COVID-19. The chain combines TRBV13 with TRBJ2-7; 11 bases map to TRBD2. Sequencing was done on a sample of PBMCs or T cells enriched from blood (not recorded which). CDR3 sequence reads: CASSLGLAGAYEQYF. The CDR3 nucleotides are TGTGCCAGCAGCTTAGGACTAGCGGGGGCCTACGAGCAGTACTTC. The full variable domain, in which reference TRBV13 and TRBJ2-7 provide the parts outside the CDR3, is AAGVIQSPRHLIKEKRETATLKCYPIPRHDTVYWYQQGPGQDPQFLISFYEKMQSDKGSIPDRFSAQQFSDYHSELNMSSLELGDSALYFCASSLGLAGAYEQYFGPGTRLTVT.